This T cell receptor (beta chain) was identified during a study of metastatic and nonmetastatic thyroid tumors. Looking at the study overall: Blood and tumor or nodule tissue repertoires from malignant and benign thyroid patients were compared.

Authors' data handling: Construction of a distant-metastasis classifier for papillary thyroid cancer relied on CDR3 differences across clinicopathological groups. Via MiXCR, TCRdb re-called the PCR reads. These V and J calls originate from TCRdb's pipeline instead of the authors' own analysis. The data hold 21,000 or so clones, with around 14% observed a single time. Before thyroid surgery, none of the patients had received any treatment. Whole-study findings and limits: Reports indicated that malignant thyroid tumors showed significantly higher TCR beta diversity than benign nodules did, in blood and tumor.

CDR3 size: 13 residues. V shed 1 base and J shed 5 bases, with 8 bases lying between them. CDR1 and CDR2 (germline): KGHSH, LQKENI. On this clone itself: The antigen remains undetermined.

The rearrangement links TRBV18 to TRBJ2-5; no clear D. The receptor comes from a female donor with papillary thyroid cancer or a benign thyroid nodule (not recorded which). Some clones in this sample may be carry-over from other donors' samples. Sequencing was performed on blood. The CDR3 DNA follows: TGTGCCAGCTCACCACGGGGTAGGGAGACCCAGTACTTC. Protein product: CASSPRGRETQYF.